These 24 T cell receptor beta chains were all obtained from the same sample, sequenced in a study of regulatory T cells in long-lasting Graves disease. This sample's time point: newly diagnosed GD, antithyroid drugs for less than 3 months. From RNA extracted from PBMCs, the TCR library was made. Combining iRepertoire HTBI primers with Arm-PCR of CDR3 regions, the authors built TCR beta libraries. TCRdb itself ran the multiplex PCR reads through MiXCR, one entry per CDR3 protein. The sample includes around 400,000 distinct CDR3 sequences, around a sixth of them seen just once. This material consisted of peripheral blood mononuclear cells (PBMCs), taken at new diagnosis, from a patient treated with antithyroid drugs. All receptors derive from a female donor with Graves disease.

This clonotype was seen many times. The V and J genes are TRBV12-3 or TRBV12-4 and TRBJ1-5; 8 bases line up with TRBD1. CDR3 size: 15 residues. V lost 5 bases, J lost 4 bases, and 7 bases stayed unmatched. CDR3 loop: CASSPTGGENQPQHF. For the CDR3, the DNA is TGTGCCAGCAGTCCTACAGGGGGTGAGAATCAGCCCCAGCATTTT.

This chain links TRBV20-1 with TRBJ2-1; 9 positions match TRBD2. CDR1 is DFQATT and CDR2 is SNEGSKA in the germline V gene (reference sequence). Germline trimming cut 5 bases from V and 1 base from J; bases unmatched to any gene: 3. The CDR3 covers 14 residues. CDR3 nucleotides: TGCAGTGCTTCTGGACTAGCGTCCTACAATGAGCAGTTCTTC. Protein product: CSASGLASYNEQFF.

Many counts were recorded for this clonotype. CDR3 sequence reads: CASSKTGNEQFF. The DNA for the CDR3 is TGTGCCAGCAGTAAGACAGGGAATGAGCAGTTCTTC. The V gene is TRBV27, the J gene TRBJ2-1; 7 bases agree with TRBD1. CDR3 length equals 12 residues. Germline V gene data show CDR1 as MNHEY and CDR2 as SMNVEV (reference sequence). With V trimmed by 5 bases and J by 7 bases, 2 bases remained unmatched.

The chain has TRBV29-1 and TRBJ2-7; TRBD1 matches 9 bases. V lost 6 bases, J lost 3 bases, and 6 bases stayed unmatched. Germline lookup yields CDR1 SQVTM and CDR2 ANQGSEA. This CDR3 spans 13 amino acids. CDR3 bases: TGCAGCGTAAGCGGGACAGGGCACTACGAGCAGTACTTC. Translated: CSVSGTGHYEQYF.

This clonotype was recorded at least ten times. CDR3 in DNA: TGTGCCAGCCTCAGCGAAGGGACTCCAACACCGAACACTGAAGCTTTCTTT. It yields the protein CASLSEGTPTPNTEAFF. This chain uses TRBV12-3 or TRBV12-4 with TRBJ1-1, with D perhaps matching TRBD1 (5 bases). The CDR3 covers 17 residues. Trimming left V 8 bases short and J 1 base short, with 23 bases between.

There are many counts of this clonotype. The chain couples TRBV4-1 to TRBJ2-1, with D perhaps given as TRBD1 or TRBD2 (5 bases each). Per germline, CDR1 MGHRA and CDR2 YSYEKL. Deletions cut 3 bases from V and 9 bases from J, with 21 bases between. This CDR3 spans 16 amino acids. This CDR3 is CASSQTPTSLGVEQFF. DNA for the CDR3: TGCGCCAGCAGCCAGACTCCGACTTCACTAGGGGTTGAGCAGTTCTTC.

This clonotype was counted many times. The chain joins TRBV14 to TRBJ2-1, with 11 nucleotides matching TRBD2. V was pared by 6 bases and J by 6 bases, with 10 bases of the junction left unmatched. CDR3 length: 16 amino acids. The germline CDR1 and CDR2 sequences are SGHDN and FVKESK. In DNA form, the CDR3 reads TGTGCCAGCAGTATTTTCGGGACTAGCGGTGCCAATGAGCAGTTCTTC. This sequence encodes CASSIFGTSGANEQFF.

The sample holds a few counts of this clonotype. The gene calls are TRBV4-1 and TRBJ2-1; no reliable D call. This CDR3 region has 16 residues. V lost 0 bases and J lost 6, with 15 bases in between. Germline lookup yields CDR1 MGHRA and CDR2 YSYEKL. CDR3 loop: CASSQEAGFWVNEQFF. Written as DNA, the CDR3 is TGCGCCAGCAGCCAAGAGGCAGGATTTTGGGTCAATGAGCAGTTCTTC.

This clonotype was recorded at least ten times. The gene calls are TRBV20-1 and TRBJ2-7, with 7 bases that match TRBD2. The CDR3 is made up of 15 amino acids. Germline V gene lookup returns CDR1 DFQATT and CDR2 SNEGSKA (reference sequence). The V segment lost 5 bases and the J segment 0 bases; nucleotides outside the gene matches: 10. CDR3 sequence reads: CSAVGGGVSSYEQYF. CDR3 nucleotide sequence: TGCAGTGCTGTGGGGGGGGGGGTGAGCTCCTACGAGCAGTACTTC.

This clonotype was recorded at least ten times. The genes are TRBV7-9 and TRBJ1-2; no clear D. There are 11 residues in the CDR3. V was shortened by 6 bases and J by 7 bases, with 9 bases between the two germline ends. Germline values: CDR1 SEHNR, CDR2 FQNEAQ (reference sequence). The CDR3 here is CASRPGSGYTF. Written as DNA, the CDR3 is TGTGCCAGCAGGCCCGGGAGTGGCTACACCTTC.

The chain couples TRBV19 to TRBJ1-5; weak D call: TRBD1 (5 bases). The V gene lost 2 bases and the J gene lost 7 bases, with 9 bases spanning the gap. CDR1 LNHDA and CDR2 SQIVND come from the germline V gene (reference sequence). The CDR3 contains 13 residues. The CDR3 region has the DNA TGTGCCAGTAGTATACAGGGTCGCCAGCCCCAGCATTTT. Translating it yields CASSIQGRQPQHF.

This clonotype has only a few counts. Just one base apart from a much larger clone, this may be a read error. The chain couples TRBV2 to TRBJ1-2; 11 bases fit TRBD1. The CDR3 contains 14 residues. Per germline, CDR1 SNHLY and CDR2 FYNNEI. The J segment lost 7 bases and the V segment lost 6 bases, leaving 7 bases of the junction unmatched. The CDR3 DNA is TGTGCCAGCAGAGGATCGGGACAGGGGGGTGGCTACACCTTC. Its translation: CASRGSGQGGGYTF.

The table lists this clonotype with many counts. This sequence joins TRBV30 and TRBJ1-4; D may be TRBD1 (5 bases). V lost 0 bases and J 6 bases, leaving 17 bases between the germline ends. Germline V gene lookup returns CDR1 GTSNPN and CDR2 SVGIG (reference sequence). The CDR3 consists of 16 residues. This CDR3 is CAWSVRLTAVDEKLFF. CDR3 bases: TGTGCCTGGAGTGTACGATTGACAGCAGTGGATGAAAAACTGTTTTTT.

This chain links TRBV19 with TRBJ2-3; 7 nucleotides align to TRBD2. The CDR3 runs to 13 residues. Germline CDR1 is LNHDA and CDR2 is SQIVND (reference sequence). Losses at the gene ends were 4 bases for V and 4 bases for J; bases not matched to a gene: 2. In DNA form, the CDR3 reads TGTGCCAGTAGTAGCGGGGGTGCAGATACGCAGTATTTT. Residues: CASSSGGADTQYF.

This clonotype was seen repeatedly, ten times or more. This sequence joins TRBV28 and TRBJ1-3; 9 bases are a match to TRBD1. CDR3 length equals 16 residues. J gave up 1 base and V 5 bases, and 6 bases lay outside the gene matches. Looked up from germline, CDR1 is MDHEN and CDR2 is SYDVKM. CDR3 nucleotide sequence: TGTGCCAGCAGTCTCCGGGACAGGGTTTCTGGAAACACCATATATTTT. Protein sequence: CASSLRDRVSGNTIYF. Full variable domain (missing parts from reference TRBV28 and TRBJ1-3): DVKVTQSSRYLVKRTGEKVFLECVQDMDHENMFWYRQDPGLGLRLIYFSYDVKMKEKGDIPEGYSVSREKKERFSLILESASTNQTSMYLCASSLRDRVSGNTIYFGEGSWLTVV.

This clonotype was recorded many times. The V call is TRBV20-1, the J call TRBJ1-5, with TRBD1 identical over 10 bases. This CDR3 comprises 15 residues. Germline CDR1 and CDR2: DFQATT and SNEGSKA (reference sequence). The V segment lost 5 bases and the J segment 3 bases; nucleotides outside the gene matches: 7. CDR3 nucleotide sequence: TGCAGTGCTGCAACCGGGACAGGGGCCAATCAGCCCCAGCATTTT. Residues: CSAATGTGANQPQHF.

This clonotype has only a few counts. V is TRBV19 and J is TRBJ2-2; no clear D gene. V lost 1 base to trimming and J lost 0 bases, with 6 bases between them. The CDR3 totals 15 residues. Germline V gives CDR1 LNHDA, CDR2 SQIVND (reference sequence). Here the CDR3 DNA reads TGTGCCAGTAGTATAGGGAGATCGAACACCGGGGAGCTGTTTTTT. As protein: CASSIGRSNTGELFF. Variable domain in full (rest from reference TRBV19 and TRBJ2-2): DGGITQSPKYLFRKEGQNVTLSCEQNLNHDAMYWYRQDPGQGLRLIYYSQIVNDFQKGDIAEGYSVSREKKESFPLTVTSAQKNPTAFYLCASSIGRSNTGELFFGEGSRLTVL.

This clonotype showed up many times. This chain uses TRBV5-1 with TRBJ1-1; 11 bases are a match to TRBD1. The length of the CDR3 is 16 residues. V was pared by 5 bases and J by 2 bases, with 8 bases of the junction left unmatched. CDR1 SGHRS and CDR2 YFSETQ come from the germline V gene. CDR3 region: CASSPGTGGVNTEAFF. Here the CDR3 DNA reads TGCGCCAGCAGTCCTGGGACAGGGGGAGTAAACACTGAAGCTTTCTTT.

This clonotype was counted a few times. The chain recombines TRBV11-2 with TRBJ2-7; D may be TRBD1 or TRBD2 (6 bases each). V was trimmed by 7 bases and J by 2 bases, leaving 15 bases between them. Germline V lookup: CDR1 SGHAT, CDR2 FQNNGV. There are 14 residues in the CDR3. In nucleotides, the CDR3 is TGTGCCAGCACCACTAGTAGGGGGGCCTACGAGCAGTACTTC. It codes for CASTTSRGAYEQYF.

This clonotype was seen many times. The chain joins TRBV11-2 to TRBJ2-7; D is possibly TRBD1 (6 bases). Germline V CDR1 and CDR2: SGHAT, FQNNGV. Trimming cost V 4 bases and J 6 bases, with 16 bases left between them. This CDR3 spans 14 amino acids. CDR3 sequence: CASSSTPSGAEQYF. CDR3 in DNA: TGTGCCAGCAGCTCAACCCCCTCAGGGGCCGAGCAGTACTTC.

The sample holds many counts of this clonotype. V and J are TRBV6-5 and TRBJ2-1, with 10 bases matching TRBD1. J was trimmed by 10 bases and V by 6 bases; bases with no gene match: 12. The germline V gene has CDR1 MNHEY and CDR2 SVGAGI. The CDR3 has 15 amino acids. DNA for the CDR3: TGTGCCAGCAGCTACGCCCCGGGACAGGGGAACGAGCAGTTCTTC. Its translation is CASSYAPGQGNEQFF.

The table lists this clonotype with many counts. CDR3 loop: CASSIEASGYTF. The CDR3 nucleotides read TGTGCCAGTAGTATCGAGGCATCCGGCTACACCTTC. The chain combines TRBV19 with TRBJ1-2, with D uncertain. CDR1 is LNHDA and CDR2 is SQIVND in the germline V gene (reference sequence). Trimming shortened V by 3 bases and J by 8 bases, and 10 bases separated the two germline ends. This CDR3 comprises 12 residues.

Many counts were recorded for this clonotype. This sequence joins TRBV14 and TRBJ1-5; no reliable D call. The CDR3 has 16 residues. Trimming removed 0 bases from V and 7 bases from J, with 16 bases in between. The germline CDR1 and CDR2 sequences are SGHDN and FVKESK. In DNA form, the CDR3 reads TGTGCCAGCAGCCAAGATTGTGGGCCACTAAGGCAGCCCCAGCATTTT. It specifies CASSQDCGPLRQPQHF.

This clonotype was observed a handful of times. The chain recombines TRBV12-3 or TRBV12-4 with TRBJ2-6; TRBD1 might be the D (7 bases). CDR3 length: 24 amino acids. V lost 5 bases to trimming and J lost 4 bases, with 39 bases between them. The CDR3 here is CASSDWTKPSDLRRGGGGANVLTF. The CDR3 region has the DNA TGTGCCAGCAGTGACTGGACTAAACCCTCAGACCTAAGAAGAGGGGGCGGCGGGGCCAACGTCCTGACTTTC.